A single sample gave rise to the 12 T cell receptor beta chains below, sequenced in a study of blood T cell repertoires in COVID-19. Measured with immunoSEQ multiplex PCR; TCRdb has only the in-frame clones, and not every one. The sample consists of roughly 220,000 clones, roughly 79% of them appearing once. The specimen sequenced was peripheral blood. These receptors were obtained from an elderly woman with COVID-19, enrolled during active disease.

V usage is TRBV5-5 and J usage is TRBJ1-5; 7 bases fit TRBD1. Germline V CDR1 and CDR2: SGHKS, YYEKEE (reference sequence). J was trimmed by 9 bases and V by 3 bases; bases with no gene match: 6. The CDR3 loop spans 13 amino acids. The CDR3 reads CASSYDRDGPQHF. CDR3 in DNA: TGTGCCAGCAGCTACGACAGGGACGGGCCCCAGCATTTT.

Concerning this clone itself: The junction does not match germline at one end; this may be a read error. The CDR3 is CSLLGPPDSHNEQFF. CDR3 sequence (DNA): TGCAGCCTCCTCGGCCCTCCAGACTCCCACAATGAGCAGTTCTTC. The rearrangement joins TRBV29-1 to TRBJ2-1; D is ambiguous. The CDR3 has 15 amino acids. Per the germline V gene, CDR1 is SQVTM and CDR2 is ANQGSEA.

The V and J genes are TRBV6-5 and TRBJ1-5; D is uncertain. Germline loops: CDR1 MNHEY, CDR2 SVGAGI. Trimming pared 5 bases from V and 6 bases from J, leaving 11 bases between. The CDR3 loop spans 13 amino acids. CDR3: CASSHTNIQPQHF. The DNA of the CDR3 is TGTGCCAGCAGTCACACTAATATTCAGCCCCAGCATTTT.

The rearrangement links TRBV5-4 to TRBJ1-2; D is unclear. V shed 0 bases and J shed 4 bases, with 4 bases lying between them. Per the germline V gene, CDR1 is SGHNT and CDR2 is YYREEE (reference sequence). The CDR3 covers 12 residues. CDR3 sequence: CASSLDSYGYTF. In DNA, the CDR3 is TGTGCCAGCAGCTTGGACAGCTATGGCTACACCTTC.

This rearrangement joins TRBV30 to TRBJ2-7, with a possible D match to TRBD1 (6 bases). The CDR3 totals 17 residues. V lost 4 bases, J lost 5 bases, and 27 bases lay in between. Germline CDR1 GTSNPN, CDR2 SVGIG (reference sequence). The CDR3 bases are TGTGCCTGGACTCCCGGAAAGACAGGTCTAAGTTTCGACGAGCAGTACTTC. Amino acids: CAWTPGKTGLSFDEQYF.

This clone was recorded once. V usage is TRBV12-3 or TRBV12-4 and J usage is TRBJ2-5; 10 bases are shared with TRBD1. CDR3 size: 13 residues. Unmatched junction bases numbered 2, after V lost 6 bases and J lost 4 bases. CDR3 in amino acids: CASRGTGVETQYF. The DNA of the CDR3 is TGTGCCAGCAGGGGGACAGGGGTAGAGACCCAGTACTTC.

The chain links TRBV6-5 to TRBJ2-3; 7 bases are a match to TRBD2. CDR3 length: 16 amino acids. Germline V gene sequence: CDR1 MNHEY, CDR2 SVGAGI. J gave up 2 bases and V 0 bases, and 5 bases lay outside the gene matches. For the CDR3, the DNA is TGTGCCAGCAGTTACTCCCTCCTAGCGGTCACAGATACGCAGTATTTT. This gives the protein CASSYSLLAVTDTQYF.

The chain employs TRBV5-1 and TRBJ1-4, with 8 bases lining up with TRBD1. The germline CDR1 and CDR2 sequences are SGHRS and YFSETQ. This CDR3 has 17 residues. J gave up 1 base and V 5 bases, and 10 bases lay outside the gene matches. CDR3 sequence reads: CASRRTGGRGTNEKLFF. DNA for the CDR3: TGCGCCAGCAGGCGTACAGGGGGTAGGGGAACTAATGAAAAACTGTTTTTT.

V gene TRBV28 combines with J gene TRBJ1-2; D gene unclear. Germline V lookup: CDR1 MDHEN, CDR2 SYDVKM. This CDR3 contains 11 residues. The V gene lost 3 bases and the J gene lost 6 bases, with 5 bases spanning the gap. The CDR3 loop is CASSLSDGYTF. The CDR3 DNA reads TGTGCCAGCAGTTTGTCTGATGGCTACACCTTC.

The rearrangement uses TRBV6-5 and TRBJ2-2; 10 bases are a match to TRBD2. This CDR3 has 15 residues. The ends lost 10 bases at V and 7 bases at J; junction bases unmatched: 12. The V gene's germline CDR1 is MNHEY and CDR2 SVGAGI. The CDR3 sequence is CATGRFLAGDGELFF. The CDR3, as DNA: TGTGCCACCGGGCGTTTCCTAGCGGGAGACGGGGAGCTGTTTTTT.

This sequence joins TRBV19 and TRBJ2-1, with 12 bases lining up with TRBD2. Germline V CDR1 and CDR2: LNHDA, SQIVND (reference sequence). V was clipped by 6 bases and J by 7 bases; unmatched bases: 10. The CDR3 sequence is 16 residues long. In DNA, the CDR3 is TGTGCCAGTAGACTACTAGCGGGGGGAATCGGGAATGAGCAGTTCTTC. This codes for CASRLLAGGIGNEQFF.

The J gene is TRBJ1-5, the V gene TRBV28; no clear D. There are 13 residues in the CDR3. Germline assignment: CDR1 MDHEN and CDR2 SYDVKM. The V end lost 3 bases, the J end lost 0 bases, and 3 bases lay between the germline ends. The CDR3 DNA reads TGTGCCAGCAGTTTTCGTAGCAATCAGCCCCAGCATTTT. It codes for CASSFRSNQPQHF.